These 20 T cell receptor beta chains were all obtained from the same sample, sequenced in a study of cytomegalovirus exposure and HLA in healthy donors (dated by TCRdb to the late 2010s). Library generation was performed with the immunoSEQ multiplex PCR assay. The source is immuneACCESS, and TCRdb retained only in-frame sequences with V and J called. Part of the clones is not carried over; for the studies checked, unresolved V genes explain less than half of this, and the remainder is unexplained. A total of 220,000 or so clones appear in this sample, around 87% of them only once. The ten most abundant clones make up 2% of the sample. Specimen: PBMCs. Receptor source: a woman younger than 30 in good health and CMV-seropositive.

V is TRBV6-1 and J is TRBJ2-7, with 9 bases lining up with TRBD1. Looked up from germline, CDR1 is MNHNS and CDR2 is SASEGT. The length of the CDR3 is 14 residues. The V and J ends lost 5 bases and 4 bases, in that order; junction bases with no gene match: 6. CDR3 coding DNA: TGTGCCAGCAGTCCCCGGACAGGGGTGTACGAGCAGTACTTC. It encodes CASSPRTGVYEQYF.

Written as DNA, the CDR3 is TGTGCCAGCAGCTTCCCCGGGACAGGGTACTGGAGAGCCAGATATGGCTACACCTTC. Amino acid sequence: CASSFPGTGYWRARYGYTF. The genes are TRBV13 and TRBJ1-2; 9 positions agree with TRBD1. Trimming removed 3 bases from V and 5 bases from J; junction bases left unmatched: 19. Germline V gene data show CDR1 as PRHDT and CDR2 as FYEKMQ (reference sequence). The CDR3 is 19 amino acids.

The J gene is TRBJ1-4, the V gene TRBV20-1; no definite D call. V shed 3 bases and J shed 5 bases, with 4 bases lying between them. The germline V gene has CDR1 DFQATT and CDR2 SNEGSKA (reference sequence). The CDR3 spans 11 residues. The CDR3 is CSARSNEKLFF. CDR3 coding DNA: TGCAGTGCTAGGTCAAATGAAAAACTGTTTTTT.

The CDR3 DNA is TGTGCCAGTAGTCCCGAGACAGGGACCCAACCTGAAGCTTTCTTT. This gives the protein CASSPETGTQPEAFF. V is TRBV19 and J is TRBJ1-1; 7 bases map to TRBD1. V shed 5 bases and J 6 bases; nucleotides not matched to a gene: 12. Germline CDR1 LNHDA, CDR2 SQIVND (reference sequence). This CDR3 region has 15 residues.

The chain links TRBV28 to TRBJ2-7; 9 bases are a match to TRBD1. CDR1 and CDR2 (germline): MDHEN, SYDVKM. The V gene end was trimmed by 5 bases and the J gene end by 3 bases; junction bases not matched to a gene: 5. The CDR3 loop spans 14 amino acids. The chain's CDR3 is CASSERTGDYEQYF. The CDR3 DNA follows: TGTGCCAGCAGTGAGAGGACAGGGGACTACGAGCAGTACTTC.

The chain has TRBV6-5 and TRBJ2-7; 12 bases map to TRBD2. CDR1 and CDR2 (germline): MNHEY, SVGAGI. The CDR3 is 14 residues long. Trimming cost V 5 bases and J 4 bases; bases outside gene matches: 3. The CDR3 sequence is CASSPLAGGYEQYF. CDR3 coding DNA: TGTGCCAGCAGTCCACTAGCGGGGGGATACGAGCAGTACTTC.

This clone occurred once. The chain employs TRBV30 and TRBJ2-7, with D tentatively TRBD1 (5 bases). The V end lost 3 bases, the J end lost 0 bases, and 12 bases lay between the germline ends. The CDR3 is 14 residues long. Germline loops: CDR1 GTSNPN, CDR2 SVGIG (reference sequence). The CDR3 spells CAWRGDARSYEQYF. In DNA form, the CDR3 reads TGTGCCTGGAGAGGGGATGCCCGCTCCTACGAGCAGTACTTC.

V and J are TRBV2 and TRBJ1-1, with D possibly TRBD1 on 6 matching bases. The germline CDR1 and CDR2 sequences are SNHLY and FYNNEI. V was cut by 6 bases and J by 2 bases, with 16 bases left in between. The CDR3 sequence is 15 residues long. The CDR3 region has the DNA TGTGCCAGCAGCCCAGGGGCAGGGCAAAACACTGAAGCTTTCTTT. This sequence encodes CASSPGAGQNTEAFF.

The V call is TRBV4-2, the J call TRBJ2-7; 12 nucleotides line up with TRBD2. Germline V gives CDR1 LGHNA, CDR2 YNFKEQ. With 2 bases clipped from V and 5 bases from J, the junction kept 10 bases outside the gene matches. The CDR3 totals 17 residues. CDR3 amino acids: CASSQRLAGDGADEQYF. For the CDR3, the DNA is TGTGCCAGCAGCCAAAGACTAGCGGGAGATGGAGCGGACGAGCAGTACTTC.

The chain is built from TRBV29-1 and TRBJ1-3, with unresolved D. Per germline, CDR1 SQVTM and CDR2 ANQGSEA. The CDR3 is 13 residues long. The ends were cut back, 7 bases at V and 0 bases at J, with 10 bases in the middle. CDR3 sequence reads: CSARGPSGNTIYF. In nucleotides, the CDR3 is TGCAGCGCCCGAGGGCCCTCTGGAAACACCATATATTTT.

The chain links TRBV7-9 to TRBJ1-1; D is undetermined. Germline CDR1 reads SEHNR; CDR2 reads FQNEAQ (reference sequence). Trimming removed 4 bases from V and 1 base from J, with 7 bases in between. This CDR3 is 13 amino acids long. CDR3 in amino acids: CASSSTPNTEAFF. CDR3 nucleotide sequence: TGTGCCAGCAGCTCGACACCGAACACTGAAGCTTTCTTT.

CDR3 loop: CASGGGGSGNTIYF. CDR3 bases: TGCGCCAGCGGTGGGGGGGGCTCTGGAAACACCATATATTTT. The chain has TRBV5-1 and TRBJ1-3; possible D gene TRBD1, 5 bases. With 7 bases removed from V and 0 bases from J, the gap between germline ends came to 11 bases. The CDR3 is made up of 14 amino acids. CDR1 and CDR2 from the germline V gene are SGHRS and YFSETQ. The full variable domain, its missing parts supplied by reference TRBV5-1 and TRBJ1-3, is KAGVTQTPRYLIKTRGQQVTLSCSPISGHRSVSWYQQTPGQGLQFLFEYFSETQRNKGNFPGRFSGRQFSNSRSEMNVSTLELGDSALYLCASGGGGSGNTIYFGEGSWLTVV.

This chain connects TRBV6-5 to TRBJ1-5; TRBD1 agrees at 7 bases. V gave up 6 bases and J gave up 4 bases; unmatched junction bases: 3. The V gene's germline CDR1 is MNHEY and CDR2 SVGAGI. The CDR3 spans 13 residues. The CDR3 nucleotides read TGTGCCAGCAGACGGACAGGTAATCAGCCCCAGCATTTT. Translating it yields CASRRTGNQPQHF.

This chain joins TRBV10-1 and TRBJ1-1; a weak D match, TRBD1 (6 bases). CDR1 is WNHNN and CDR2 is SYGVQD in the germline V gene (reference sequence). CDR3 length equals 15 residues. V was clipped by 8 bases and J by 1 base, with 17 bases between them. The CDR3 sequence: CASSIGQWGNTEAFF. For the CDR3, the DNA is TGCGCCAGCTCAATTGGACAGTGGGGGAACACTGAAGCTTTCTTT.

Only one count was recorded for this clone. The V gene is TRBV10-3, the J gene TRBJ1-2; D ambiguous. CDR3 length equals 13 residues. CDR1 and CDR2 (germline): ENHRY, SYGVKD. V lost 4 bases and J 8 bases, leaving 14 bases between the germline ends. The CDR3, as DNA: TGTGCCATCAGTGCGAACACCGGCGGAGGCTACACCTTC. This codes for CAISANTGGGYTF.

The gene calls are TRBV5-4 and TRBJ2-7; possible D gene TRBD1, 6 bases. The CDR3 runs to 15 residues. The germline gives CDR1 SGHNT, CDR2 YYREEE (reference sequence). Trimming left V 0 bases short and J 3 bases short, with 13 bases between. The DNA of the CDR3 is TGTGCCAGCAGCTTGGTAGGGGGTGTATTCTACGAGCAGTACTTC. As protein: CASSLVGGVFYEQYF.

This chain joins TRBV5-4 and TRBJ2-2, with D perhaps TRBD2 (6 bases). The CDR3 is 16 amino acids. Germline-derived CDR1 and CDR2 are SGHNT and YYREEE (reference sequence). The V gene lost 4 bases and the J gene lost 1 base, with 14 bases spanning the gap. The CDR3 bases are TGTGCCAGCAGCGGCCGGGACTCCATGAACACCGGGGAGCTGTTTTTT. This encodes CASSGRDSMNTGELFF.

V is TRBV5-1 and J is TRBJ2-1; TRBD2 aligns across 8 bases. This CDR3 comprises 14 residues. CDR1 SGHRS and CDR2 YFSETQ come from the germline V gene. V was clipped by 2 bases and J by 7 bases; unmatched bases: 5. CDR3 sequence: CASSLGGRLNEQFF. CDR3 coding DNA: TGCGCCAGCAGCTTAGGCGGGAGGCTGAATGAGCAGTTCTTC.

V usage is TRBV15 and J usage is TRBJ2-5; 7 bases match TRBD1. The CDR3 runs to 15 residues. CDR1 LNHNV and CDR2 YYDKDF come from the germline V gene (reference sequence). V was pared by 4 bases and J by 5 bases, with 10 bases of the junction left unmatched. As DNA, the CDR3 is TGTGCCACCAGCACTGGGACAGCTAGATGGGAGACCCAGTACTTC. Its protein is CATSTGTARWETQYF. The whole variable domain, remainder taken from reference TRBV15 and TRBJ2-5, is DAMVIQNPRYQVTQFGKPVTLSCSQTLNHNVMYWYQQKSSQAPKLLFHYYDKDFNNEADTPDNFQSRRPNTSFCFLDIRSPGLGDTAMYLCATSTGTARWETQYFGPGTRLLVL.

The J gene is TRBJ2-7, the V gene TRBV6-1, with a weak D call TRBD1 (5 bases). The V end was cut by 5 bases, the J end by 2 bases, with 16 bases between. Germline CDR1 MNHNS, CDR2 SASEGT. This CDR3 region has 15 residues. CDR3 in amino acids: CASSSRDRSTYEQYF. In DNA, the CDR3 is TGTGCCAGCAGTTCCCGCGACAGATCAACCTACGAGCAGTACTTC.